These 14 T cell receptor beta chains were all obtained from the same sample, sequenced in a study of T cell responses to AZD1222 COVID-19 vaccine. Generated by immunoSEQ multiplex PCR, the TCRdb table keeps only in-frame clones and is missing some. This table has 110,000 to 150,000 clones, approximately 90% appearing once. The material was peripheral blood, obtained on day 0 of AZD1222 vaccination. These TCRs come from an adult in good health.

The J gene is TRBJ1-6, the V gene TRBV6-6, with D maybe TRBD1 (5 bases). Trimming stripped 5 bases from V and 10 bases from J, with 12 bases between. Germline loops: CDR1 MNHNY, CDR2 SVGAGI (reference sequence). CDR3 length equals 13 residues. CDR3 nucleotide sequence: TGTGCCAGCAGTCAAGGGGTGAACTCACCCCTCCACTTT. This gives the protein CASSQGVNSPLHF.

The gene calls are TRBV11-3 and TRBJ1-1; possible D gene TRBD1, 5 bases. The CDR3 covers 13 residues. Germline V CDR1 and CDR2: SGHNT, YENEEA. The V end was cut by 5 bases, the J end by 2 bases, with 9 bases between. The CDR3 nucleotides read TGTGCCAGCAGCACTAGGGGCAACACTGAAGCTTTCTTT. Protein product: CASSTRGNTEAFF.

This sequence joins TRBV3-1 (or the pseudogene TRBV3-2) and TRBJ2-5; D unresolved. The CDR3 runs 14 residues. The germline CDR1 and CDR2 sequences are LGHDT and YNNKEL (reference sequence). Between the trimmed V and J ends, which lost 4 bases and 4 bases, there was a span of 13 bases. CDR3 protein: CASSLGSRRETQYF. CDR3 nucleotide sequence: TGTGCCAGCAGCCTGGGATCTCGGAGAGAGACCCAGTACTTC.

The rearrangement links TRBV7-2 to TRBJ1-2; no reliable D call. CDR3 length equals 14 residues. Deletions cut 5 bases from V and 6 bases from J, with 16 bases between. Germline CDR1 is SGHTA and CDR2 is FQGNSA. CDR3 sequence reads: CASSRNKERHGYTF. Written as DNA, the CDR3 is TGTGCCAGCAGCCGCAACAAGGAAAGGCATGGCTACACCTTC.

CDR3 sequence reads: CASAFGANTEAFF. The CDR3, as DNA: TGTGCCAGCGCCTTCGGGGCGAACACTGAAGCTTTCTTT. The chain is built from TRBV7-3 and TRBJ1-1, with D tentatively TRBD1 (5 bases). Between the trimmed V and J ends, which lost 8 bases and 1 base, there was a span of 11 bases. This CDR3 contains 13 residues. The germline V gene has CDR1 SGHTA and CDR2 FQGTGA.

V usage is TRBV2 and J usage is TRBJ2-5, with D possibly matching TRBD2 (5 bases). The V end was cut by 2 bases, the J end by 0 bases, with 10 bases between. The CDR3 spans 15 residues. Germline V gives CDR1 SNHLY, CDR2 FYNNEI. The CDR3: CASSEQRTHQETQYF. The CDR3 nucleotides read TGTGCCAGCAGTGAACAGCGGACTCACCAAGAGACCCAGTACTTC.

The J gene is TRBJ2-7, the V gene TRBV7-9; 8 bases match TRBD1. The V segment lost 5 bases and the J segment 4 bases; nucleotides outside the gene matches: 7. CDR3 size: 14 residues. From germline, CDR1 is SEHNR and CDR2 FQNEAQ (reference sequence). CDR3 region: CASSQGQGPYEQYF. CDR3 sequence (DNA): TGTGCCAGCAGCCAAGGACAGGGACCATACGAGCAGTACTTC. The complete variable domain, with remaining parts taken from reference TRBV7-9 and TRBJ2-7, reads DTGVSQNPRHKITKRGQNVTFRCDPISEHNRLYWYRQTLGQGPEFLTYFQNEAQLEKSRLLSDRFSAERPKGSFSTLEIQRTEQGDSAMYLCASSQGQGPYEQYFGPGTRLTVT.

This chain links TRBV25-1 with TRBJ2-5; D uncertain. The CDR3 has 13 residues. Trimming took 1 base from V and 1 from J, leaving 4 bases between them. Germline loops: CDR1 MGHDK, CDR2 SYGVNS. The CDR3: CASSEWGQETQYF. In DNA form, the CDR3 reads TGTGCCAGCAGTGAATGGGGCCAAGAGACCCAGTACTTC.

This chain links TRBV19 with TRBJ2-1; 8 bases align to TRBD1. Germline V lookup: CDR1 LNHDA, CDR2 SQIVND (reference sequence). This CDR3 has 13 amino acids. Unmatched junction bases numbered 5, after V lost 3 bases and J lost 10 bases. The CDR3 nucleotides are TGTGCCAGTAGTATTCCAGGGGGCAACGAGCAGTTCTTC. Translated: CASSIPGGNEQFF.

The gene calls are TRBV27 and TRBJ1-1, with D hard to call. There are 11 residues in the CDR3. Germline assignment: CDR1 MNHEY and CDR2 SMNVEV (reference sequence). Trimming removed 10 bases at V and 6 bases at J, with 12 bases between. CDR3 sequence reads: CATQRGAEAFF. The CDR3 DNA sequence: TGTGCCACCCAGCGAGGAGCTGAAGCTTTCTTT.

This chain joins TRBV28 and TRBJ1-4, with 7 positions matching TRBD1. After removal of 6 bases from V and 7 bases from J, the junction contained 14 bases not matched to a gene. Germline CDR1 reads MDHEN; CDR2 reads SYDVKM. This CDR3 has 16 residues. Here the CDR3 DNA reads TGTGCCAGCAGCTTGTACACAGGGGTTCAACGTGAAAAACTGTTTTTT. As protein: CASSLYTGVQREKLFF.

This chain uses TRBV6-5 with TRBJ1-3; D may be TRBD1 (5 bases). The CDR3 is 13 amino acids. The germline gives CDR1 MNHEY, CDR2 SVGAGI. Trimming took 6 bases from V and 1 from J, leaving 7 bases between them. The CDR3 nucleotides are TGTGCCAGCAGGCAGGGTTCTGGAAACACCATATATTTT. Translating gives CASRQGSGNTIYF.

The chain links TRBV6-5 to TRBJ2-7; possible D gene TRBD1, 7 bases. The CDR3 is 14 residues long. From germline, CDR1 is MNHEY and CDR2 SVGAGI. The V end was cut by 6 bases, the J end by 0 bases, with 12 bases between. The CDR3 sequence: CASRAGQSSYEQYF. CDR3 DNA sequence: TGTGCCAGCAGGGCGGGACAGTCCTCCTACGAGCAGTACTTC.

The chain's CDR3 is CASSQTSRNEQFF. The CDR3 DNA reads as TGTGCCAGCAGCCAGACTAGCCGAAATGAGCAGTTCTTC. The chain carries TRBV7-3 and TRBJ2-1; 7 bases are shared with TRBD2. The V gene end was trimmed by 5 bases and the J gene end by 7 bases; junction bases not matched to a gene: 5. CDR3 length: 13 residues. CDR1 and CDR2 (germline): SGHTA, FQGTGA.